One and the same sample provided the 3 T cell receptor beta chains below, sequenced in a study of glioma-infiltrating T cells. The iRepertoire nested amplicon-rescue multiplex PCR amplified TCR alpha and beta CDR3s from RNA. TCRdb used MiXCR to reprocess the multiplex PCR reads, holding one entry per CDR3 protein. Of a few hundred thousand distinct CDR3 sequences in the sample, 35% to 45% were seen once. The sample taken for sequencing was glioma tissue, nonneoplastic brain tissue, or PBMCs (not recorded which). The receptors derive from a human donor with low-grade glioma or glioblastoma, undergoing nonglioma brain surgery, or in good health (not recorded which).

The chain links TRBV3-1 to TRBJ2-7; TRBD1 aligns across 7 bases. CDR3 length: 17 amino acids. Germline V gene lookup returns CDR1 LGHDT and CDR2 YNNKEL (reference sequence). The V segment lost 1 base and the J segment 3 bases; nucleotides outside the gene matches: 12. The CDR3 is CASSQGRPSRDSYEQYF. The CDR3 region has the DNA TGTGCCAGCAGCCAAGGCCGACCTAGCCGGGACAGCTACGAGCAGTACTTC.

This rearrangement joins TRBV12-3 or TRBV12-4 to TRBJ1-2, with D possibly being TRBD1 (5 bases). This CDR3 spans 12 amino acids. The V gene lost 5 bases and the J gene lost 8 bases, with 12 bases spanning the gap. The CDR3 DNA reads TGTGCCAGCAGTACAGGCTTTCGGGGCTACACCTTC. Amino acids: CASSTGFRGYTF.

This clonotype is termed medium-sized. This sequence joins TRBV6-2 or TRBV6-3 and TRBJ2-7, with a tentative D call TRBD1 (6 bases). The CDR3 is 15 residues long. Germline V gene data show CDR1 as MNHEY and CDR2 as SVGEGT. V lost 7 bases, J lost 1 base, and 17 bases lay in between. This CDR3 is CASTFGQSASYEQYF. The DNA of the CDR3 is TGTGCCAGCACTTTCGGACAGTCCGCTTCCTACGAGCAGTACTTC.